A single sample gave rise to the 19 T cell receptor beta chains below, sequenced in a study of blood T cell repertoires in COVID-19. Some clones are missing from TCRdb's copy, which holds only in-frame ones; the method was immunoSEQ multiplex PCR. Among over 150,000 clones listed, approximately 91% were seen once. The sample was peripheral blood. The receptors stem from a man aged 45-65 years with acute or convalescent COVID-19.

The table lists this clone with a few counts. This chain connects TRBV5-4 to TRBJ1-6, with a weak D call TRBD1 (5 bases). CDR1 SGHNT and CDR2 YYREEE come from the germline V gene (reference sequence). V was pared by 4 bases and J by 10 bases, with 9 bases between. This CDR3 contains 12 residues. The CDR3 loop is CASSQGDSPLHF. The DNA for the CDR3 is TGTGCCAGCAGCCAGGGCGACTCACCCCTCCACTTT. The full variable domain, its missing parts supplied by reference TRBV5-4 and TRBJ1-6, is ETGVTQSPTHLIKTRGQQVTLRCSSQSGHNTVSWYQQALGQGPQFIFQYYREEENGRGNFPPRFSGLQFPNYSSELNVNALELDDSALYLCASSQGDSPLHFGNGTRLTVT.

The chain has TRBV24-1 and TRBJ2-2; TRBD2 aligns across 11 bases. The CDR3 is made up of 17 amino acids. Looked up from germline, CDR1 is KGHDR and CDR2 is SFDVKD. V shed 5 bases and J 4 bases; nucleotides not matched to a gene: 8. CDR3: CATSGMTSGNPTGELFF. The CDR3, as DNA: TGTGCCACCAGTGGGATGACTAGCGGGAACCCCACCGGGGAGCTGTTTTTT.

The chain has TRBV5-1 and TRBJ2-1; TRBD1 matches at 10 bases. The V gene end was trimmed by 4 bases and the J gene end by 8 bases; junction bases not matched to a gene: 6. CDR1 SGHRS and CDR2 YFSETQ come from the germline V gene. CDR3 size: 14 residues. This CDR3 is CASSPGTGVYEQFF. The CDR3 nucleotides are TGCGCCAGCAGCCCCGGGACAGGGGTTTATGAGCAGTTCTTC.

CDR3 coding DNA: TGTGCCAGCAGCCAGGCAGCCGGGGAGCTGTTTTTT. Translation gives CASSQAAGELFF. The J gene is TRBJ2-2, the V gene TRBV7-3; no reliable D call. Trimming took 5 bases from V and 6 from J, leaving 7 bases between them. In germline, CDR1 is SGHTA, CDR2 FQGTGA. The CDR3 loop spans 12 amino acids.

The chain links TRBV5-5 to TRBJ2-7; 7 bases match TRBD1. V dropped 3 bases and J dropped 4; count of bases not matched to a gene: 7. CDR3 size: 14 residues. Per the germline V gene, CDR1 is SGHKS and CDR2 is YYEKEE (reference sequence). DNA for the CDR3: TGTGCCAGCAGCTCTACGACAGGGTGGTACGAGCAGTACGTC. Protein: CASSSTTGWYEQYV.

The chain couples TRBV14 to TRBJ2-5, with 7 bases aligning to TRBD2. V shed 3 bases and J 6 bases; nucleotides not matched to a gene: 10. Germline CDR1 SGHDN, CDR2 FVKESK. This CDR3 spans 15 amino acids. CDR3 protein: CASSQVAGAGKTQYF. CDR3 DNA: TGTGCCAGCAGCCAGGTAGCGGGCGCAGGGAAGACCCAGTACTTC.

This clone was observed a single time. The chain has TRBV3-1 (or the pseudogene TRBV3-2) and TRBJ2-2; 8 bases match TRBD1. Looked up from germline, CDR1 is LGHDT and CDR2 is YNNKEL (reference sequence). This CDR3 region has 15 residues. V dropped 4 bases and J dropped 6; count of bases not matched to a gene: 7. CDR3 in amino acids: CASSRRTGTAGELFF. DNA of the CDR3: TGTGCCAGCAGCCGCCGGACAGGGACGGCCGGGGAGCTGTTTTTT.

The chain carries TRBV27 and TRBJ2-1; TRBD1 aligns across 9 bases. Germline CDR1 is MNHEY and CDR2 is SMNVEV (reference sequence). The V and J ends lost 4 bases and 8 bases, in that order; junction bases with no gene match: 9. The CDR3 spans 15 residues. CDR3 amino acids: CASSSPGQGYHEQFF. The DNA of the CDR3 is TGTGCCAGCAGTTCCCCGGGACAGGGATACCATGAGCAGTTCTTC.

The CDR3 region is CASSPQGTYNSPLHF. DNA of the CDR3: TGTGCCAGCAGCCCCCAGGGGACGTACAATTCACCCCTCCACTTT. The rearrangement links TRBV2 to TRBJ1-6; D is possibly TRBD1 (6 bases). This CDR3 has 15 amino acids. Germline loops: CDR1 SNHLY, CDR2 FYNNEI. The V and J ends lost 6 bases and 7 bases respectively, with 16 bases between them.

The chain links TRBV2 to TRBJ1-4; a possible D gene is TRBD1 (6 bases). V shed 9 bases and J shed 8 bases, with 19 bases lying between them. This CDR3 region has 14 residues. Germline CDR1 reads SNHLY; CDR2 reads FYNNEI. For the CDR3, the DNA is TGTGCCAGTAGATGGGACACTCTTCGAGAAAAACTGTTTTTT. This codes for CASRWDTLREKLFF. Looking up the rest from reference TRBV2 and TRBJ1-4 gives the full variable domain: EPEVTQTPSHQVTQMGQEVILRCVPISNHLYFYWYRQILGQKVEFLVSFYNNEISEKSEIFDDQFSVERPDGSNFTLKIRSTKLEDSAMYFCASRWDTLREKLFFGSGTQLSVL.

For this clone: The junction differs from germline at one of its ends, possibly a read error. The chain links TRBV3-1 (or the pseudogene TRBV3-2) to TRBJ2-7; D perhaps matches TRBD2 (6 bases). Per the germline V gene, CDR1 is LGHDT and CDR2 is YNNKEL (reference sequence). The CDR3 extends over 13 amino acids. The CDR3 protein is CASSQGHRTILLF. DNA for the CDR3: TGTGCCAGCAGCCAAGGCCATAGGACTATTCTACTCTTC.

The chain employs TRBV4-2 and TRBJ1-6, with 7 bases that match TRBD1. The germline gives CDR1 LGHNA, CDR2 YNFKEQ. The length of the CDR3 is 17 residues. J was trimmed by 9 bases and V by 0 bases; bases with no gene match: 11. The CDR3 is CASSQEARGRKVSPLHF. CDR3 nucleotide sequence: TGTGCCAGCAGCCAAGAGGCCAGGGGGAGGAAAGTTTCACCCCTCCACTTT.

In DNA, the CDR3 is TGTGCCAGTAGTAGAGGGACTAGCGGGAGGTTCAGAGAGACCCAGTACTTC. It specifies CASSRGTSGRFRETQYF. This rearrangement joins TRBV19 to TRBJ2-5; TRBD2 agrees at 15 bases. V dropped 4 bases and J dropped 4; count of bases not matched to a gene: 7. Germline CDR1 reads LNHDA; CDR2 reads SQIVND (reference sequence). The length of the CDR3 is 17 residues. Together with reference TRBV19 and TRBJ2-5, the CDR3 gives the full variable domain: DGGITQSPKYLFRKEGQNVTLSCEQNLNHDAMYWYRQDPGQGLRLIYYSQIVNDFQKGDIAEGYSVSREKKESFPLTVTSAQKNPTAFYLCASSRGTSGRFRETQYFGPGTRLLVL.

J is TRBJ1-5 and V is TRBV4-1; the match to TRBD1 covers 8 bases. The J segment lost 3 bases and the V segment lost 4 bases, leaving 5 bases of the junction unmatched. This CDR3 comprises 15 residues. The germline V gene encodes CDR1 MGHRA and CDR2 YSYEKL. This CDR3 is CASSPRQGSNQPQHF. In DNA, the CDR3 is TGCGCCAGCAGCCCACGACAGGGGTCCAATCAGCCCCAGCATTTT.

The rearrangement joins TRBV6-5 to TRBJ2-2; D possibly corresponds to TRBD2 (5 bases). Germline CDR1 and CDR2: MNHEY and SVGAGI. CDR3 size: 14 residues. V was clipped by 7 bases and J by 2 bases, with 11 bases between them. CDR3 sequence (DNA): TGTGCCAGCAAACCCGGAGGTAACACCGGGGAGCTGTTTTTT. This gives the protein CASKPGGNTGELFF.

The chain combines TRBV19 with TRBJ1-5; D possibly corresponds to TRBD1 (5 bases). This CDR3 is built from 15 residues. V was clipped by 3 bases and J by 5 bases, with 14 bases between them. Per the germline V gene, CDR1 is LNHDA and CDR2 is SQIVND (reference sequence). In DNA, the CDR3 is TGTGCCAGTAGTATTCCGGGGGGGTGGTATCAGCCCCAGCATTTT. Protein sequence: CASSIPGGWYQPQHF.

This chain joins TRBV19 and TRBJ2-7, with 10 bases identical to TRBD2. The CDR3 runs 15 residues. Germline CDR1 and CDR2: LNHDA and SQIVND (reference sequence). Trimming took 6 bases from V and 2 from J; bases not matched to a gene: 7. CDR3 nucleotide sequence: TGTGCCAGTAGCCAGGGACTAGCGCCAACCTACGAGCAGTACTTC. Encoded protein: CASSQGLAPTYEQYF.

This clone was observed once. This CDR3 is CASSYDTGEVSPLHF. CDR3 coding DNA: TGTGCCAGCAGTTACGATACGGGGGAGGTTTCACCCCTCCACTTT. V usage is TRBV6-5 and J usage is TRBJ1-6; a possible D gene is TRBD1 (5 bases). Looked up from germline, CDR1 is MNHEY and CDR2 is SVGAGI. The germline V and J ends were trimmed by 2 bases and 9 bases, with 14 bases remaining between them. The length of the CDR3 is 15 residues.

This chain connects TRBV7-9 to TRBJ1-1, with 7 bases matching TRBD1. Germline V gene lookup returns CDR1 SEHNR and CDR2 FQNEAQ (reference sequence). V lost 2 bases to trimming and J lost 1 base; unmatched junction nucleotides: 13. There are 18 residues in the CDR3. The CDR3 region is CASSLIFQTQGENTEAFF. The CDR3, as DNA: TGTGCCAGCAGCTTAATCTTCCAGACCCAGGGGGAGAACACTGAAGCTTTCTTT.